Presented here are 15 T cell receptor beta chains from one specimen sequenced in a study of breast tumors, draining lymph nodes, adjacent tissues. Using its own MiXCR run on the multiplex PCR reads, TCRdb lists one record per CDR3 protein. The sample lists approximately 280,000 distinct CDR3 sequences; 30% were seen once. The lymph nodes were axillary draining lymph nodes from breast cancer patients. The material sequenced was axillary lymph node tissue. The source is a female donor with breast cancer. Some clones in this sample may be carry-over from other donors' samples.

V and J are TRBV20-1 and TRBJ2-4; TRBD2 might be the D (6 bases). The V gene's germline CDR1 is DFQATT and CDR2 SNEGSKA (reference sequence). The CDR3 contains 16 residues. V was cut by 4 bases and J by 0 bases, with 16 bases left in between. The CDR3 region is CSATRVEGRAKNIQYF. In DNA, the CDR3 is TGCAGTGCTACTAGAGTGGAGGGGAGAGCCAAAAACATTCAGTACTTC.

This clonotype was observed many times. The chain recombines TRBV10-3 with TRBJ2-3; 9 nucleotides agree with TRBD2. The CDR3 has 16 residues. J gave up 3 bases and V 4 bases, and 8 bases lay outside the gene matches. Germline CDR1 reads ENHRY; CDR2 reads SYGVKD. The CDR3 coding sequence is TGTGCCATCAGTGGATTAGCGGGAGCGGTGACAGATACGCAGTATTTT. Protein: CAISGLAGAVTDTQYF.

This clonotype was recorded a few times. The CDR3 nucleotides read TGTGCCAGCTCACCAGGGGGACAGAAGAATGAAAAACTGTTTTTT. Translating it yields CASSPGGQKNEKLFF. The J gene is TRBJ1-4, the V gene TRBV18; 7 bases agree with TRBD1. Germline CDR1 reads KGHSH; CDR2 reads LQKENI. The CDR3 has 15 residues. Trimming removed 2 bases from V and 5 bases from J; junction bases left unmatched: 5.

This clonotype was seen at least ten times. This chain joins TRBV6-1 and TRBJ1-5, with a possible D match to TRBD1 (5 bases). CDR3 length equals 13 residues. Germline loops: CDR1 MNHNS, CDR2 SASEGT. V lost 6 bases and J 5 bases, leaving 11 bases between the germline ends. In DNA, the CDR3 is TGTGCCAGCAGCCGGGACGCGGATCAGCCCCAGCATTTT. The encoded protein is CASSRDADQPQHF.

This clonotype was seen at least ten times. V usage is TRBV19 and J usage is TRBJ2-7; D remains ambiguous. V was cut by 6 bases and J by 2 bases, with 5 bases left in between. CDR1 is LNHDA, CDR2 SQIVND, per germline (reference sequence). This CDR3 has 11 residues. In nucleotides, the CDR3 is TGTGCCAGTAGGGACGCCTACGAGCAGTACTTC. Translated, it gives CASRDAYEQYF. Filled out from reference TRBV19 and TRBJ2-7, the complete variable domain reads DGGITQSPKYLFRKEGQNVTLSCEQNLNHDAMYWYRQDPGQGLRLIYYSQIVNDFQKGDIAEGYSVSREKKESFPLTVTSAQKNPTAFYLCASRDAYEQYFGPGTRLTVT.

This clonotype showed up many times. This rearrangement joins TRBV7-2 to TRBJ2-1; 11 bases are shared with TRBD2. There are 16 residues in the CDR3. Germline-derived CDR1 and CDR2 are SGHTA and FQGNSA. J gave up 5 bases and V 5 bases, and 8 bases lay outside the gene matches. The CDR3 reads CASSPRLAGKHNEQFF. Written as DNA, the CDR3 is TGTGCCAGCAGCCCGCGACTAGCGGGGAAACACAATGAGCAGTTCTTC.

The chain links TRBV18 to TRBJ2-7; D is unresolved. The germline gives CDR1 KGHSH, CDR2 LQKENI. V dropped 1 base and J dropped 2 bases, with 9 bases sitting between them. The CDR3 totals 14 residues. CDR3 bases: TGTGCCAGCTCACCACTCTCCACGACCTACGAGCAGTACTTC. Translation: CASSPLSTTYEQYF.

This clonotype was counted at least ten times. The chain recombines TRBV29-1 with TRBJ2-7; the D gene is possibly TRBD2 (5 bases). The length of the CDR3 is 10 residues. CDR1 is SQVTM and CDR2 is ANQGSEA in the germline V gene. V was shortened by 8 bases and J by 2 bases, with 7 bases between the two germline ends. The CDR3 is CSIGTYEQYF. Here the CDR3 DNA reads TGCAGCATCGGGACCTACGAGCAGTACTTC.

This clonotype was observed many times. The V and J genes are TRBV7-2 and TRBJ2-5, with 7 bases identical to TRBD1. With 5 bases clipped from V and 5 bases from J, the junction kept 8 bases outside the gene matches. This CDR3 is 14 amino acids long. Germline-derived CDR1 and CDR2 are SGHTA and FQGNSA. The CDR3 loop is CASSPTGQRETQYF. DNA of the CDR3: TGTGCCAGCAGCCCGACAGGGCAGAGGGAGACCCAGTACTTC.

This clonotype was seen repeatedly, ten times or more. The chain joins TRBV6-6 to TRBJ2-3, with unresolved D. V was trimmed by 3 bases and J by 6 bases, leaving 4 bases between them. Germline assignment: CDR1 MNHNY and CDR2 SVGAGI (reference sequence). This CDR3 has 11 amino acids. The CDR3 spells CASSYRDTQYF. The CDR3 nucleotides are TGTGCCAGCAGTTATAGGGATACGCAGTATTTT.

A few counts support this clonotype. Being one base from a much bigger clone, this may be a read error. The gene calls are TRBV12-3 or TRBV12-4 and TRBJ1-2; a weak D match, TRBD1 (5 bases). V was clipped by 3 bases and J by 5 bases, with 19 bases between them. The CDR3 runs to 16 residues. CDR3 loop: CASSFSLGAGPYGYTF. The CDR3 region has the DNA TGTGCCAGCAGTTTCTCCTTAGGGGCAGGGCCGTATGGCTACACCTTC.

This chain uses TRBV4-2 with TRBJ1-5, with a weak D call TRBD1 (5 bases). V was cut by 8 bases and J by 2 bases, with 13 bases left in between. Germline V gene sequence: CDR1 LGHNA, CDR2 YNFKEQ. This CDR3 comprises 14 residues. The CDR3 here is CASSDQGGNQPQHF. The CDR3 nucleotides are TGTGCCAGCTCCGACCAAGGGGGCAATCAGCCCCAGCATTTT.

This clonotype came up many times. The CDR3 nucleotides are TGTGCCATCAGTGAGTCGAGCGGGGCTCTGGACAAAAACATTCAGTACTTC. The encoded protein is CAISESSGALDKNIQYF. This chain connects TRBV10-3 to TRBJ2-4, with 7 bases identical to TRBD2. Germline V gene data show CDR1 as ENHRY and CDR2 as SYGVKD. This CDR3 region has 17 residues. With V trimmed by 0 bases and J by 3 bases, 8 bases remained unmatched.

The rearrangement joins TRBV20-1 to TRBJ2-2, with 7 nucleotides matching TRBD1. This CDR3 comprises 14 residues. The V gene's germline CDR1 is DFQATT and CDR2 SNEGSKA (reference sequence). V was pared by 6 bases and J by 7 bases, with 11 bases of the junction left unmatched. As DNA, the CDR3 is TGCAGTGCCATCCACCCAGGGGGTAGCGGGGAGCTGTTTTTT. Encoded protein: CSAIHPGGSGELFF.

This clonotype was found many times. The chain combines TRBV15 with TRBJ2-5; the D is unclear. The V gene lost 0 bases and the J gene lost 4 bases, with 15 bases spanning the gap. There are 16 residues in the CDR3. Germline CDR1 LNHNV, CDR2 YYDKDF (reference sequence). This CDR3 reads CATSREATIVGETQYF. CDR3 bases: TGTGCCACCAGCAGAGAAGCGACCATCGTCGGAGAGACCCAGTACTTC.